This passage covers 14 T cell receptor beta chains from one sample sequenced in a study of T cell changes during pregnancy in multiple sclerosis. Assay: immunoSEQ multiplex PCR; the TCRdb copy retains only in-frame clones and omits some. The sample contains 50,000 to 70,000 clones, roughly 92% of which appear only once. The sequences come from peripheral blood, collected in the first trimester of pregnancy. The source of these receptors is a female donor with multiple sclerosis, enrolled in a pregnancy study.

V gene TRBV15 combines with J gene TRBJ1-1, with a tentative D call TRBD1 (5 bases). The V gene's germline CDR1 is LNHNV and CDR2 YYDKDF (reference sequence). The CDR3 spans 17 residues. V was trimmed by 0 bases and J by 0 bases, leaving 14 bases between them. The CDR3 is CATSRDSLTGMNTEAFF. The CDR3 region has the DNA TGTGCCACCAGCAGAGATTCCCTTACAGGCATGAACACTGAAGCTTTCTTT.

The J gene is TRBJ1-2, the V gene TRBV5-1, with D maybe TRBD1 (6 bases). CDR1 is SGHRS, CDR2 YFSETQ, per germline. Between the trimmed V and J ends, which lost 6 bases and 8 bases, there was a span of 8 bases. The CDR3 is 10 amino acids. CDR3 nucleotides: TGCGCCAGCAAGGGGGAGGGCTACACCTTC. This translates into CASKGEGYTF. Using reference TRBV5-1 and TRBJ1-2 for the parts outside the CDR3, the full variable domain is KAGVTQTPRYLIKTRGQQVTLSCSPISGHRSVSWYQQTPGQGLQFLFEYFSETQRNKGNFPGRFSGRQFSNSRSEMNVSTLELGDSALYLCASKGEGYTFGSGTRLTVV.

This clone was observed a single time. The rearrangement uses TRBV29-1 and TRBJ1-5, with a tentative D call TRBD1 (6 bases). V lost 6 bases and J 3 bases, leaving 9 bases between the germline ends. CDR3 length: 12 residues. The germline V gene encodes CDR1 SQVTM and CDR2 ANQGSEA. CDR3 residues: CSVQGYNQPQHF. The CDR3 DNA follows: TGCAGCGTACAGGGTTACAATCAGCCCCAGCATTTT.

The chain joins TRBV4-3 to TRBJ1-2, with a tentative D call TRBD1 (6 bases). This CDR3 has 14 residues. V was cut by 4 bases and J by 3 bases, with 12 bases left in between. CDR1 and CDR2 from the germline V gene are LGHNA and YSLEER. This CDR3 is CASSRIQGDYGYTF. As DNA, the CDR3 is TGCGCCAGCAGCCGGATACAGGGAGACTATGGCTACACCTTC.

The chain joins TRBV19 to TRBJ1-4; 9 bases align to TRBD1. The CDR3 runs to 15 residues. Trimming removed 6 bases from V and 5 bases from J; junction bases left unmatched: 7. Germline lookup yields CDR1 LNHDA and CDR2 SQIVND (reference sequence). DNA of the CDR3: TGTGCCAGTAGGCCACAGGGGGCTAAAAATGAAAAACTGTTTTTT. Protein product: CASRPQGAKNEKLFF.

The chain links TRBV9 to TRBJ2-7, with D perhaps TRBD1 (5 bases). The CDR3 is made up of 13 amino acids. Germline V CDR1 and CDR2: SGDLS, YYNGEE. The V end lost 4 bases, the J end lost 4 bases, and 12 bases lay between the germline ends. This CDR3 is CASSPPQGYEQYF. CDR3 nucleotides: TGTGCCAGCAGCCCGCCGCAGGGTTACGAGCAGTACTTC.

This chain connects TRBV9 to TRBJ1-5; maybe TRBD1 (5 bases). The CDR3 runs 14 residues. In germline, CDR1 is SGDLS, CDR2 YYNGEE. V lost 0 bases, J lost 7 bases, and 11 bases lay in between. CDR3 DNA: TGTGCCAGCAGCGTAGGGCGGGGCGGGCAGCCCCAGCATTTT. Translation: CASSVGRGGQPQHF. The variable domain in full, completed from reference TRBV9 and TRBJ1-5, reads DSGVTQTPKHLITATGQRVTLRCSPRSGDLSVYWYQQSLDQGLQFLIQYYNGEERAKGNILERFSAQQFPDLHSELNLSSLELGDSALYFCASSVGRGGQPQHFGDGTRLSIL.

This clone is a singleton in its sample. The V and J genes are TRBV6-1 and TRBJ1-1; maybe TRBD1 (5 bases). V lost 3 bases, J lost 4 bases, and 15 bases lay in between. This CDR3 has 15 amino acids. Germline V gives CDR1 MNHNS, CDR2 SASEGT. In DNA form, the CDR3 reads TGTGCCAGCAGTGACCAGTCTGGGGCAGGCACTGAAGCTTTCTTT. It codes for CASSDQSGAGTEAFF.

This clone was picked up one time. The chain joins TRBV11-2 to TRBJ2-1; perhaps TRBD2 as D (7 bases). This CDR3 has 14 residues. The ends were cut back, 1 base at V and 8 bases at J, with 12 bases in the middle. Germline CDR1 reads SGHAT; CDR2 reads FQNNGV. CDR3: CASSLAGGLYEQFF. The DNA of the CDR3 is TGTGCCAGCAGCTTAGCGGGGGGCCTCTATGAGCAGTTCTTC.

The V call is TRBV18, the J call TRBJ2-3, with 8 bases matching TRBD2. CDR3 length equals 14 residues. V trimming: 4 bases; J trimming: 1 base; junction bases outside the gene matches: 1. Germline values: CDR1 KGHSH, CDR2 LQKENI. DNA for the CDR3: TGTGCCAGCTCACTCGGGGGGGGCACAGATACGCAGTATTTT. This gives the protein CASSLGGGTDTQYF.

The chain joins TRBV7-9 to TRBJ2-7; tentative D call: TRBD2 (6 bases). Trimming took 1 base from V and 6 from J, leaving 13 bases between them. Germline V gene lookup returns CDR1 SEHNR and CDR2 FQNEAQ (reference sequence). The CDR3 totals 14 residues. The CDR3 nucleotides read TGTGCCAGCAGCTTAGAGGGGAAGGGAGGCGAGCAGTACTTC. Translated, it gives CASSLEGKGGEQYF.

V gene TRBV19 combines with J gene TRBJ2-4, with 8 bases fitting TRBD2. The V gene end was trimmed by 1 base and the J gene end by 5 bases; junction bases not matched to a gene: 7. This CDR3 is built from 16 residues. Germline V gene data show CDR1 as LNHDA and CDR2 as SQIVND (reference sequence). CDR3 sequence: CASSIAGGGPQNIQYF. CDR3 DNA sequence: TGTGCCAGTAGTATAGCTGGCGGGGGGCCTCAAAACATTCAGTACTTC.

J is TRBJ2-1 and V is TRBV20-1; D gene ambiguous. Germline V CDR1 and CDR2: DFQATT, SNEGSKA (reference sequence). The CDR3 extends over 11 amino acids. Trimming removed 1 base from V and 6 bases from J, with 4 bases in between. CDR3: CSARGANEQFF. In DNA form, the CDR3 reads TGCAGTGCTAGAGGGGCCAATGAGCAGTTCTTC.

The chain uses TRBV10-2 and TRBJ2-7; D call uncertain. Germline V gives CDR1 WSHSY, CDR2 SAAADI. V lost 8 bases to trimming and J lost 1 base, with 9 bases between them. The CDR3 has 12 residues. The CDR3 bases are TGCGCCAGCGGAGCGCTTTCCTACGAGCAGTACTTC. It is translated as CASGALSYEQYF.